This entry concerns a single T cell receptor (beta chain). Its antigen is unknown. No clone much larger than this one lies a single base away; base qualities are absent. Library creation used the immunoSEQ multiplex PCR assay. In the source study's methods: A statistical classification framework was developed to diagnose cytomegalovirus status using the catalog of TCR beta chain sequences. TCRdb carries this immuneACCESS record with in-frame sequences only. Its versions omit some clonotypes, under half of them owing to an unresolved V gene in the studies checked, with the rest unexplained. V and J calls and clone size are those listed in that table; D and trimming were worked out from the DNA. The sample contains 70,000 or so clones, 91% of them found a single time. The top ten hold just over 3% of the sample. The germline V gene (reference sequence) supplies CDR1 DFQATT and CDR2 SNEGSKA. Including cysteine and phenylalanine, the CDR3 has 11 amino acids. Solely the CDR3 DNA is kept, with 33 bases framed from the first base. The germline V and J ends show losses of 6 bases and 7 bases respectively, and no gene match explains 4 bases of the junction.

The donors belonged to the validation cohort of about 120 subjects, which was separate from the roughly 700-subject first cohort. The entry originates in a study of cytomegalovirus exposure and HLA in healthy donors (dated by TCRdb to 2016 to 2017). Broadly, across the study: According to a later analysis, one platform produced both the 120 validation repertoires and the 670 or so repertoires of the first cohort. Besides the first cohort of approximately 710 subjects, a separate validation cohort made up of roughly 120 different subjects was used. To predict cytomegalovirus infection status, the study combined high-throughput TCR immunosequencing, statistical association of individual TCRs with disease status, and machine learning. The study was designed to test whether signatures of past pathogen exposure could be identified by cataloging public T cell receptors. Points the paper makes about the study in general: It was suggested by the authors that the approach could potentially be generalized to other disease states and immunological phenotypes. The classifier was reported to diagnose cytomegalovirus status with high specificity and sensitivity in both the original cohort and the validation cohort. In the study, some 160 TCR beta chains were listed as associated with cytomegalovirus. Most TCR sequences were seen in very few donors, while some public TCRs were found in many individuals. A later analysis found that TCRs clustered in the first cohort also tended to co-occur in the 130 or so validation repertoires, with 94% of cluster scores above 0. A later analysis had no HLA typing for the validation cohort, so co-occurrence there was scored across all 130 or so repertoires. In vitro tests confirmed that three of the cytomegalovirus-associated TCR beta chains recognize cytomegalovirus antigens.

The source of this sequence is a man between 18 and 29 years old in good health and CMV-seronegative. Sequencing was performed on PBMCs. The rearrangement joined TRBV20-1 to TRBJ1-2; 8 bases in the junction line up with TRBD1. The DNA sequence reads TGCAGTGCCGGACAGGGAGGTGGCTACACCTTC. Its translation is CSAGQGGGYTF.